This TCR beta chain emerged from a study of cytomegalovirus exposure and HLA in healthy donors. The CDR3 totals 16 residues. The germline gives CDR1 MDHEN, CDR2 SYDVKM. Trimming took 3 bases from V and 6 from J; bases not matched to a gene: 9. Sequencing was performed with immunoSEQ multiplex PCR; in TCRdb, only in-frame clones are kept and a portion is missing. The sample consists of roughly 140,000 clones, 85% to 90% of them appearing once. The sequence was obtained from a woman younger than 35 in good health and CMV-seropositive. The sample taken for sequencing was PBMCs. This chain uses TRBV28 with TRBJ2-1, with 9 bases lining up with TRBD1. Written as DNA, the CDR3 is TGTGCCAGCAGTTTCCCTCAGGGACAGGGCGCCAATGAGCAGTTCTTC. Its translation is CASSFPQGQGANEQFF.